A selection of T cell receptor beta chains follows, all from one sample in a study of T cell responses to AZD1222 COVID-19 vaccine. Sequenced by immunoSEQ multiplex PCR; TCRdb stores in-frame clones only, minus some. The table includes approximately 100,000 clones, 70% to 90% detected once. The material sequenced was peripheral blood, taken on day 0 of AZD1222 vaccination. Receptor source: an adult in good health. Both conserved end residues are part of each CDR3. A D gene is named only where the DNA matches it firmly. Clone sizes are given selectively: once, few, many, or a class where the clone is expanded.

d_gene	abundance	v_gene	j_gene	len	CDR3aa	CDR3nt
NA	NA	TRBV9	TRBJ2-1	15	CASSVAGSTYNEQFF	TGTGCCAGCAGCGTAGCTGGATCTACTTACAATGAGCAGTTCTTC
NA	NA	TRBV29-1	TRBJ1-3	17	CSVEVGDSFPSGNTIYF	TGCAGCGTTGAAGTGGGGGACTCCTTCCCCTCTGGAAACACCATATATTTT
NA	NA	TRBV6-5	TRBJ2-2	13	CASSSYPLGELFF	TGTGCCAGCAGTTCCTACCCGCTCGGGGAGCTGTTTTTT
NA	NA	TRBV7-3	TRBJ1-1	13	CASSFGGVTEAFF	TGTGCCAGCAGCTTTGGAGGGGTCACTGAAGCTTTCTTT
TRBD1	NA	TRBV11-2	TRBJ1-5	17	CASSLGTGTFSNQPQHF	TGTGCCAGCAGCTTAGGGACAGGGACCTTTAGCAATCAGCCCCAGCATTTT
NA	NA	TRBV4-1	TRBJ2-1	13	CASSQDPGPGQFF	TGCGCCAGCAGCCAAGATCCCGGCCCAGGGCAGTTCTTC
TRBD2	NA	TRBV5-1	TRBJ2-4	15	CASSSSGLVGHIQYF	TGCGCCAGCAGCTCTTCGGGACTAGTGGGACACATTCAGTACTTC
NA	once	TRBV6-1	TRBJ1-1	13	CASSEAQNTEAFF	TGTGCCAGCAGTGAGGCCCAGAACACTGAAGCTTTCTTT
NA	NA	TRBV9	TRBJ2-7	13	CASSRTGLYEQYF	TGTGCCAGCAGCCGTACCGGACTCTACGAGCAGTACTTC
NA	NA	TRBV30	TRBJ1-2	13	CAWSGVQGGGYTF	TGTGCCTGGAGTGGGGTACAGGGTGGCGGCTACACCTTC
TRBD1	NA	TRBV27	TRBJ2-2	14	CASSRDRGTGELFF	TGTGCCAGCAGTCGCGACAGGGGCACCGGGGAGCTGTTTTTT
NA	NA	TRBV19	TRBJ2-2	16	CASSIVRTLGPGELFF	TGTGCCAGTAGTATAGTTCGCACCCTGGGGCCCGGGGAGCTGTTTTTT
NA	NA	TRBV5-5	TRBJ1-6	14	CASSFIGYNSPLHF	TGTGCCAGCAGCTTTATAGGTTATAATTCACCCCTCCACTTT
TRBD2	NA	TRBV11-2	TRBJ2-7	17	CASSSLRLAGGSYEQYF	TGTGCCAGCAGTTCCCTTAGGCTAGCGGGGGGCTCCTACGAGCAGTACTTC
NA	NA	TRBV15	TRBJ1-1	16	CATSRETVGVNTEAFF	TGTGCCACCAGCAGAGAGACAGTCGGGGTGAACACTGAAGCTTTCTTT